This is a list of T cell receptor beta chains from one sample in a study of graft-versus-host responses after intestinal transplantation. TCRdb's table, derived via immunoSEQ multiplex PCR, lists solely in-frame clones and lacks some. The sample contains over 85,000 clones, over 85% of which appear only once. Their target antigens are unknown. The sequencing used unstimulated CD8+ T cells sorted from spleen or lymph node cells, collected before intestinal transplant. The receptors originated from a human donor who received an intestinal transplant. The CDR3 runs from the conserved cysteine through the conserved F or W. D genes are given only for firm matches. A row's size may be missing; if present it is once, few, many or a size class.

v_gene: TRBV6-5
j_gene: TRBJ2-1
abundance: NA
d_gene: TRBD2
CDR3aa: CASSPPSGVNNEQFF
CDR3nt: TGTGCCAGCAGCCCCCCCAGCGGGGTAAACAATGAGCAGTTCTTC

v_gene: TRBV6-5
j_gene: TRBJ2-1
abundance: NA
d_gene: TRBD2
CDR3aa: CASSWGLAGDNEQFF
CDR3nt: TGTGCCAGCAGTTGGGGACTAGCGGGAGACAATGAGCAGTTCTTC

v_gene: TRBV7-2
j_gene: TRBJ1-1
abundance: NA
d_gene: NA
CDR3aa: CASSLEGGAFF
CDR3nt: TGTGCCAGCAGCTTAGAGGGAGGAGCTTTCTTT

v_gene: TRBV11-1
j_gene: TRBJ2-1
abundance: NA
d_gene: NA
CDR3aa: CASSFEGDSYNEQFF
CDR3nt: TGTGCCAGCAGCTTCGAGGGGGACTCCTACAATGAGCAGTTCTTC

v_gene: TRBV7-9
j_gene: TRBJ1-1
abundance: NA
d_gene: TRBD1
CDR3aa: CASSFLTGGIEAFF
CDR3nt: TGTGCCAGCAGCTTTTTGACAGGGGGTATTGAAGCTTTCTTT

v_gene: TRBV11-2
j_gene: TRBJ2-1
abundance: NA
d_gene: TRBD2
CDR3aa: CASSLDRAAGLYNEQFF
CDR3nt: TGTGCCAGCAGCTTAGATCGGGCAGCGGGGCTCTACAATGAGCAGTTCTTC

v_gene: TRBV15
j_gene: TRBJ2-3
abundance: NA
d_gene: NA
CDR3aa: CATSRASQSDTQYF
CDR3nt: TGTGCCACCAGCAGAGCTTCCCAGTCCGATACGCAGTATTTT

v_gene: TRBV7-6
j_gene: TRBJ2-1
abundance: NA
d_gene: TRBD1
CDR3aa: CASSLLSQGVRGEQFF
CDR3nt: TGTGCCAGCAGCTTGTTAAGTCAGGGGGTACGGGGTGAGCAGTTCTTC

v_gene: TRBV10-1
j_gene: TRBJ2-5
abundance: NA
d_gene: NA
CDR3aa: CASSETGHAVIQETQYF
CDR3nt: TGCGCCAGCAGTGAGACAGGCCACGCGGTGATACAAGAGACCCAGTACTTC

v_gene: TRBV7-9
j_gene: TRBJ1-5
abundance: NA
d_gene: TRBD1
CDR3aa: CASSSDRDSNQPQHF
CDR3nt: TGTGCCAGCAGCTCCGACAGGGATAGCAATCAGCCCCAGCATTTT

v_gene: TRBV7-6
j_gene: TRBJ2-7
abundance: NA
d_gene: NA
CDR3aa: CASSFQGPYEQYF
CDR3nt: TGTGCCAGCAGCTTTCAGGGCCCCTACGAGCAGTACTTC

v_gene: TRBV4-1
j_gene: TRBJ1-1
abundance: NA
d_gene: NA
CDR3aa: CASSQVGLQAFF
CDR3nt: TGCGCCAGCAGCCAAGTTGGGCTGCAGGCTTTCTTT

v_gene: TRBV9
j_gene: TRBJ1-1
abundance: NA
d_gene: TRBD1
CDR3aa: CASSAGFPGQGFGAFF
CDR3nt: TGTGCCAGCAGCGCCGGATTCCCGGGACAGGGGTTTGGGGCTTTCTTT

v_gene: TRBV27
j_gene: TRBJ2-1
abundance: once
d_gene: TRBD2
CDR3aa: CASRGDRSSYNEQFF
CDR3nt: TGTGCCAGCCGGGGGGATCGGTCTTCCTACAATGAGCAGTTCTTC

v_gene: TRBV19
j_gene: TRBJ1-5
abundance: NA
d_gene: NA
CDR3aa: CASTLYSNQPQHF
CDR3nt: TGTGCCAGTACCCTCTATAGCAATCAGCCCCAGCATTTT

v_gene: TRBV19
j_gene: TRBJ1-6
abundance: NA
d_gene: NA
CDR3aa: CASTIGANSPLHF
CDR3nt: TGTGCCAGTACCATCGGAGCGAATTCACCCCTCCACTTT

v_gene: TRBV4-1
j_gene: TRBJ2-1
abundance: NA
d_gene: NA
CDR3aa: CASSPSSWEKNEQFF
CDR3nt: TGCGCCAGCAGCCCGTCTAGCTGGGAGAAGAATGAGCAGTTCTTC

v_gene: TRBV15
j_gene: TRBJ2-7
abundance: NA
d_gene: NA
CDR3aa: CATSRATGSYEQYF
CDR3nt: TGTGCCACCAGCAGAGCTACAGGGAGCTACGAGCAGTACTTC

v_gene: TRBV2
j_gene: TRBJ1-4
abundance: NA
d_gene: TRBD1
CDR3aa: CATRDRGGDEKLFF
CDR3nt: TGTGCCACCCGGGACAGGGGAGGAGATGAAAAACTGTTTTTT

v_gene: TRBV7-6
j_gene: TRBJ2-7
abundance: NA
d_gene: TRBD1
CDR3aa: CASSLDRGSYEQYF
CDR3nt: TGTGCCAGCAGCTTGGACAGGGGGAGCTACGAGCAGTACTTC

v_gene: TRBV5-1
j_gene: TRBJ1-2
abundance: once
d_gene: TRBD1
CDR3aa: CASSPGTDPGYTF
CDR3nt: TGCGCCAGCAGCCCAGGGACAGATCCGGGCTACACCTTC

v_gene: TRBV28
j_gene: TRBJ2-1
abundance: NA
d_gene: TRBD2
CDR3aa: CASGGTSGSVNEQFF
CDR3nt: TGTGCCAGCGGGGGGACTAGCGGGAGCGTCAATGAGCAGTTCTTC

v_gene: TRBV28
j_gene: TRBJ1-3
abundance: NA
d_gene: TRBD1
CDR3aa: CASFLTGVGNTIYF
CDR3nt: TGTGCCAGCTTTCTAACAGGGGTAGGAAACACCATATATTTT

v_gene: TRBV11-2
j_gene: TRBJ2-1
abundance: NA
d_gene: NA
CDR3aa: CASSFGTQWVHEQFF
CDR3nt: TGTGCCAGCAGCTTCGGGACACAATGGGTTCATGAGCAGTTCTTC

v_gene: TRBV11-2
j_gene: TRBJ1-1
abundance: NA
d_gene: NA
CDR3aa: CASSLSRNTEAFF
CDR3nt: TGTGCCAGCAGCTTATCTAGGAACACTGAAGCTTTCTTT

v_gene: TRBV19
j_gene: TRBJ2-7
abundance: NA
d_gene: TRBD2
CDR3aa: CASSPIAGASWEQYF
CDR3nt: TGTGCCAGTAGTCCGATAGCGGGGGCCTCCTGGGAGCAGTACTTC

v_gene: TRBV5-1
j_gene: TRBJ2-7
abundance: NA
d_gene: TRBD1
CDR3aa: CASSWDRSYEQYF
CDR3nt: TGCGCCAGCAGCTGGGACAGGTCCTACGAGCAGTACTTC

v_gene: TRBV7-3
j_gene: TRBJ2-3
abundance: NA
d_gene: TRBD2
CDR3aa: CASSSAGGSTDTQYF
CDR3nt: TGTGCCAGCAGCTCAGCGGGGGGCAGCACAGATACGCAGTATTTT

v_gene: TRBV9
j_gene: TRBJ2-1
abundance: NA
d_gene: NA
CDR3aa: CASSVDSSSPYVNEQFF
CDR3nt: TGTGCCAGCAGCGTAGACTCTTCTAGCCCCTATGTGAATGAGCAGTTCTTC

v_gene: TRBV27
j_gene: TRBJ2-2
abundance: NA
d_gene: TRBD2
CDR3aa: CASSLPSGGTGELFF
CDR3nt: TGTGCCAGCAGCCTACCTAGCGGGGGTACCGGGGAGCTGTTTTTT

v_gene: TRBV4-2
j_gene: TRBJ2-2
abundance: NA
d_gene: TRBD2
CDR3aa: CASSRGEGAGELFF
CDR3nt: TGTGCCAGCAGCCGGGGGGAGGGAGCCGGGGAGCTGTTTTTT

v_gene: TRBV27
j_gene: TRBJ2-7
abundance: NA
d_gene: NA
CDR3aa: CASSLFASDSEQYF
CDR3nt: TGTGCCAGCAGTTTATTTGCTAGCGACAGCGAGCAGTACTTC

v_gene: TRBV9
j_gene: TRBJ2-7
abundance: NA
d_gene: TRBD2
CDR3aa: CASSPTASGGEQYF
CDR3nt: TGTGCCAGCAGCCCTACGGCTAGCGGGGGGGAGCAGTACTTC

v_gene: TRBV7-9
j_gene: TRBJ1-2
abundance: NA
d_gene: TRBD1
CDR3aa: CASSPPAGTGEPGYTF
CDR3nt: TGTGCCAGCAGCCCGCCGGCCGGGACAGGCGAACCGGGCTACACCTTC

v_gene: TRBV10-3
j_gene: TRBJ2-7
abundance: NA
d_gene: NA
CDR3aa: CAISESLVGEQYF
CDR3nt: TGTGCCATCAGTGAGTCCCTAGTCGGCGAGCAGTACTTC

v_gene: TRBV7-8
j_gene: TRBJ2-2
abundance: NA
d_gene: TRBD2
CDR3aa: CASSLGAPVTSGSTGELFF
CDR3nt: TGTGCCAGCAGCTTAGGGGCCCCTGTGACTAGCGGGTCCACCGGGGAGCTGTTTTTT

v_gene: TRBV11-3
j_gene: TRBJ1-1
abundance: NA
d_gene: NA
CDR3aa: CASTIEEGAKTEAFF
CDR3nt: TGTGCCAGCACCATCGAGGAGGGCGCGAAGACTGAAGCTTTCTTT

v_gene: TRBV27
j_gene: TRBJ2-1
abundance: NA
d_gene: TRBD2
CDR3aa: CASSFDPWGSGKQLYNEQFF
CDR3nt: TGTGCCAGCAGTTTCGACCCTTGGGGTAGCGGGAAACAGTTATACAATGAGCAGTTCTTC

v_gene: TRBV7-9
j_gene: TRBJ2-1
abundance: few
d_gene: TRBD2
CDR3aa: CASSLAGLAANYNEQFF
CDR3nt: TGTGCCAGCAGCTTAGCTGGGCTAGCGGCAAACTACAATGAGCAGTTCTTC

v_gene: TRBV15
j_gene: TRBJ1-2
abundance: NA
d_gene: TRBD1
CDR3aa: CATSIEGAPYGYTF
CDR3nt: TGTGCCACCAGCATCGAGGGGGCCCCTTATGGCTACACCTTC

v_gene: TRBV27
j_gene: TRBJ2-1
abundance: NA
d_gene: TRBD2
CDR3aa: CASSLWLAGGPGNEQFF
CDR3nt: TGTGCCAGCAGTTTATGGCTAGCGGGGGGGCCCGGGAATGAGCAGTTCTTC

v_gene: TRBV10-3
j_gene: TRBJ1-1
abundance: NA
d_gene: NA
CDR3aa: CAIAIGGGTEAFF
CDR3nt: TGTGCCATCGCAATCGGGGGTGGCACTGAAGCTTTCTTT

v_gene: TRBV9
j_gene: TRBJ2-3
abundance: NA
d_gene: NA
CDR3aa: CASSVGVTTTDTQYF
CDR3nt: TGTGCCAGCAGCGTAGGAGTCACCACCACAGATACGCAGTATTTT

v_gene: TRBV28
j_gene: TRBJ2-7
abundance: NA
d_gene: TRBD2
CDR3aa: CASGTSGYEQYF
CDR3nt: TGTGCCAGCGGGACTAGCGGGTACGAGCAGTACTTC

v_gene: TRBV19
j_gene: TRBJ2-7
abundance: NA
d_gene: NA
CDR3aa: CASSVGAKEQYF
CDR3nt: TGTGCCAGTTCCGTGGGGGCCAAAGAGCAGTACTTC

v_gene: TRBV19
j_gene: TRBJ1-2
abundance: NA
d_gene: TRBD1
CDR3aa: CASNPDRGINGYTF
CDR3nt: TGTGCCAGTAACCCAGACAGGGGCATAAATGGCTACACCTTC

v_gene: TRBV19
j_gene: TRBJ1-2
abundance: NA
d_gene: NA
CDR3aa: CASNPGNNYGYTF
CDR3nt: TGTGCCAGTAACCCAGGGAACAACTATGGCTACACCTTC

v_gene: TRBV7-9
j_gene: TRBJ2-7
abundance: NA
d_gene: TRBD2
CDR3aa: CASSFPGTSTYTQYF
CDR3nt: TGTGCCAGCAGCTTTCCCGGGACTAGCACTTATACGCAGTACTTC

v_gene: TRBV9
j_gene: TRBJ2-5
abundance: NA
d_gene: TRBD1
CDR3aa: CASSNSGTGEETQYF
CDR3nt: TGTGCCAGCAGCAATTCCGGGACAGGGGAAGAGACCCAGTACTTC

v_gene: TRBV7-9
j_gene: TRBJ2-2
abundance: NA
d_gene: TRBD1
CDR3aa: CASSFLVGQGTGELFF
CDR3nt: TGTGCCAGCAGCTTCTTAGTGGGACAGGGGACCGGGGAGCTGTTTTTT

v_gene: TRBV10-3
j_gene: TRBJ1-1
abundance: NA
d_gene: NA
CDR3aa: CAISDVGERTEAFF
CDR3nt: TGTGCCATCAGTGACGTGGGTGAGCGTACTGAAGCTTTCTTT

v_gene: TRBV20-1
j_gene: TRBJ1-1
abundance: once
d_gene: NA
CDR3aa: CSARSDTEAFF
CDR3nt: TGCAGTGCACGGTCTGACACTGAAGCTTTCTTT

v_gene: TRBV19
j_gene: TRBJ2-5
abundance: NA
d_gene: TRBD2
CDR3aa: CASSSGTSGRETQYF
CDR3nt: TGTGCCAGTAGTAGTGGGACTAGCGGGAGAGAGACCCAGTACTTC

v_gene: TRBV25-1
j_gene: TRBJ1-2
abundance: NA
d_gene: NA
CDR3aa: CASSERGYYGYTF
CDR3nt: TGTGCCAGCAGTGAAAGGGGCTACTATGGCTACACCTTC

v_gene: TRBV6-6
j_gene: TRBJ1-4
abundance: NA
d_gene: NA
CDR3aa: CASSYSRGEKLFF
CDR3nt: TGTGCCAGCAGTTACTCTCGGGGTGAAAAACTGTTTTTT